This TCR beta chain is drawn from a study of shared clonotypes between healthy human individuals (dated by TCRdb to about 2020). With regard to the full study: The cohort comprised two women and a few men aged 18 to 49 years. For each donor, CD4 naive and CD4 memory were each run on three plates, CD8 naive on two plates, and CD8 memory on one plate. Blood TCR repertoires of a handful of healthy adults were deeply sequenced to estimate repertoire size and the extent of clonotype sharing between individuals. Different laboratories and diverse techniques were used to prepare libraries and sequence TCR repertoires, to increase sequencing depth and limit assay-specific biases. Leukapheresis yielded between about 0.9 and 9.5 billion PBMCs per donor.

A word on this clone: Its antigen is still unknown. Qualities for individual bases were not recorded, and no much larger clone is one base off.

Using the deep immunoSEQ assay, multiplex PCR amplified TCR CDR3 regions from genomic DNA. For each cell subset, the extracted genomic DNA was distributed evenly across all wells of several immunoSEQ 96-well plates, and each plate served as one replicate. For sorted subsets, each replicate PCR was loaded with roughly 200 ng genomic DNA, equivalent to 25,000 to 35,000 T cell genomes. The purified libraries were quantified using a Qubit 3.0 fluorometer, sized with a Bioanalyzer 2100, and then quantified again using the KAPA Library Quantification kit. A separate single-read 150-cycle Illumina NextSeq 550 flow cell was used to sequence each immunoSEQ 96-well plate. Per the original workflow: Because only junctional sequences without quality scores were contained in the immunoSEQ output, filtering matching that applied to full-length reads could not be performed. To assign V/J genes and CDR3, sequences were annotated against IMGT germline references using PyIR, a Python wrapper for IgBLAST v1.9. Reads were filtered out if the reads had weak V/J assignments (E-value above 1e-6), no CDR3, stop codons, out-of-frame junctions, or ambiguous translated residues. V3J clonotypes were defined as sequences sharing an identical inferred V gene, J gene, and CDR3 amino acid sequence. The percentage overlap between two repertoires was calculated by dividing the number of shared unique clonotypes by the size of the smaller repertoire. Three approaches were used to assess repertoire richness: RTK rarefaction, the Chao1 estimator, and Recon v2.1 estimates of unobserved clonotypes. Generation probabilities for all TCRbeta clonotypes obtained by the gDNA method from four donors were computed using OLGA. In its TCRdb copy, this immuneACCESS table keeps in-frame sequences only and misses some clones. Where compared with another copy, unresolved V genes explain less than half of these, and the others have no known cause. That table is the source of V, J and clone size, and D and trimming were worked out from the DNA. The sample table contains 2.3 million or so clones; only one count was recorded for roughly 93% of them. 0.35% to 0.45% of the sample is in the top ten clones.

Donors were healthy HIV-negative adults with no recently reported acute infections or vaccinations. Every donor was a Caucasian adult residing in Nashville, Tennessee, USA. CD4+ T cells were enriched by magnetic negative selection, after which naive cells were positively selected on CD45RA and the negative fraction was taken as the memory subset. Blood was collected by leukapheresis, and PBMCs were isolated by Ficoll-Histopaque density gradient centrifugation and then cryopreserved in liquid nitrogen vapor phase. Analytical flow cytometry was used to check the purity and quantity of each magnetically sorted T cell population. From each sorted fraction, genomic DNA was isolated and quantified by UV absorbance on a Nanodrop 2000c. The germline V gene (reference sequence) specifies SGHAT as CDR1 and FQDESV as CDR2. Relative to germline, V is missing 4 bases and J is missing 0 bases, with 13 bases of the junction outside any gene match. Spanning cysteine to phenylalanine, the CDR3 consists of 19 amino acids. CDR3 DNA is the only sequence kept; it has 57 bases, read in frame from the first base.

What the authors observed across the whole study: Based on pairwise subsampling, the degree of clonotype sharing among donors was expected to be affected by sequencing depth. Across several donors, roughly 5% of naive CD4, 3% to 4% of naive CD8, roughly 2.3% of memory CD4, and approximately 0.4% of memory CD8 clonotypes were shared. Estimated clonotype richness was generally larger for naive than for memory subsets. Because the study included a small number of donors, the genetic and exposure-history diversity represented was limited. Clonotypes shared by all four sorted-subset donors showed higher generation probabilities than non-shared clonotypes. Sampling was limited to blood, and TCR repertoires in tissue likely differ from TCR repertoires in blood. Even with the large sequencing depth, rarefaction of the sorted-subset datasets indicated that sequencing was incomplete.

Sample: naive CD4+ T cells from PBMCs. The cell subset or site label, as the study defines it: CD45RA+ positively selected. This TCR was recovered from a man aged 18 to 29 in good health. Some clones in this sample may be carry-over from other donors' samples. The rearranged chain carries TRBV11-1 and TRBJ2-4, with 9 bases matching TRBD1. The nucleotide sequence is TGTGCCAGCAGCTCCCGATCCGGACAGGGGATCTTAGCCAAAAACATTCAGTACTTC. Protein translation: CASSSRSGQGILAKNIQYF.